This T cell receptor (beta chain) was sequenced during a study of blood T cell repertoires in COVID-19. Method: immunoSEQ multiplex PCR; TCRdb's copy keeps in-frame clones and lacks some. The sample consists of 90,000 to 150,000 clones, around 85% of them appearing once. In germline, CDR1 is LNHDA, CDR2 SQIVND (reference sequence). V lost 5 bases, J lost 1 base, and 15 bases lay in between. The CDR3 is made up of 16 amino acids. V and J are TRBV19 and TRBJ1-5; D not certain. The receptor comes from a man between 65 and 85 years old who had recovered from COVID-19. Input material: peripheral blood. The CDR3 nucleotides read TGTGCCAGTAGTCCACTAAGCGACCCCAGCAATCAGCCCCAGCATTTT. This codes for CASSPLSDPSNQPQHF.